Included here is one TCR beta chain sequence, with context. TCR beta CDR3 amplification used RNA transcripts. HTBI primers primed a first-round RT-PCR, and a second-round multiplex PCR followed. Each CDR3 protein is one row after TCRdb ran MiXCR on the multiplex PCR reads. The sample shows roughly 1.1 million distinct CDR3 sequences, less than 45% of them seen only once. In germline, CDR1 is SGHTA, CDR2 FQGTGA. The V end lost 5 bases, the J end lost 2 bases, and 11 bases lay between the germline ends. The CDR3 extends over 14 amino acids. This sample is drawn from a study of Graves' ophthalmopathy and Graves' hyperthyroidism.

The chain uses TRBV7-3 and TRBJ2-3, with a possible D match to TRBD1 (5 bases). The source material was peripheral blood or thyroid tissue (not recorded which). This receptor was identified in an adult man with Graves' hyperthyroidism. CDR3 sequence (DNA): TGTGCCAGCAGCAAGACAGAGGACACAGATACGCAGTATTTT. This gives the protein CASSKTEDTDTQYF.